The 17 T cell receptor beta chains in this list originate from one sample, sequenced in a study of T cell responses to AZD1222 COVID-19 vaccine. Clones were sequenced by immunoSEQ multiplex PCR, and TCRdb holds only the in-frame ones, with some missing. Of around 160,000 clones listed, under 95% are singletons. The sequencing used peripheral blood, collected on day 0 of AZD1222 vaccination. These receptors all stem from an adult in good health.

CDR3 nucleotides: TGTGCCAGCAGACTAGGTCCCACCGGGGAGCTGTTTTTT. It yields the protein CASRLGPTGELFF. V is TRBV28 and J is TRBJ2-2; D is perhaps TRBD2 (5 bases). CDR1 and CDR2 from the germline V gene are MDHEN and SYDVKM. CDR3 length: 13 amino acids. V lost 6 bases and J 4 bases, leaving 9 bases between the germline ends.

The DNA of the CDR3 is TGTGCCAGTAGTATGTCCAGCACTAATGAAAAACTGTTTTTT. This translates into CASSMSSTNEKLFF. The chain couples TRBV19 to TRBJ1-4; D not resolved. Germline assignment: CDR1 LNHDA and CDR2 SQIVND (reference sequence). V lost 3 bases and J lost 2, with 7 bases in between. This CDR3 is built from 14 residues.

On this clone itself: Sequence at one end of the junction differs from germline and may be a read error. The V and J genes are TRBV19 and TRBJ2-2, with 7 nucleotides matching TRBD1. This CDR3 has 14 residues. Looked up from germline, CDR1 is LNHDA and CDR2 is SQIVND (reference sequence). The CDR3 protein is CAGSGTVNTGKLFF. The CDR3 DNA is TGTGCCGGCTCCGGGACAGTTAACACCGGGAAGCTGTTTTTT.

J is TRBJ2-3 and V is TRBV6-5, with TRBD2 identical over 11 bases. Per the germline V gene, CDR1 is MNHEY and CDR2 is SVGAGI. V gave up 5 bases and J gave up 4 bases; unmatched junction bases: 5. The CDR3 sequence is 15 residues long. The CDR3 DNA reads TGTGCCAGCAGTCTAGCGGGAGGAGATGCAGATACGCAGTATTTT. Protein sequence: CASSLAGGDADTQYF.

The J gene is TRBJ1-1, the V gene TRBV5-4; D possibly corresponds to TRBD1 (5 bases). CDR3 length equals 13 residues. Germline CDR1 is SGHNT and CDR2 is YYREEE (reference sequence). V was clipped by 5 bases and J by 1 base, with 9 bases between them. The CDR3 protein is CASRTGTNTEAFF. DNA of the CDR3: TGTGCCAGCAGAACCGGGACGAACACTGAAGCTTTCTTT. The variable domain in full, completed from reference TRBV5-4 and TRBJ1-1, reads ETGVTQSPTHLIKTRGQQVTLRCSSQSGHNTVSWYQQALGQGPQFIFQYYREEENGRGNFPPRFSGLQFPNYSSELNVNALELDDSALYLCASRTGTNTEAFFGQGTRLTVV.

This chain links TRBV6-5 with TRBJ2-1, with 7 bases lining up with TRBD2. Germline V gene data show CDR1 as MNHEY and CDR2 as SVGAGI. The CDR3 extends over 16 amino acids. V trimming: 0 bases; J trimming: 7 bases; junction bases outside the gene matches: 9. This chain's CDR3 is CASSYSGGTLTNEQFF. The CDR3 bases are TGTGCCAGCAGTTACTCGGGGGGGACCTTGACGAATGAGCAGTTCTTC.

The chain uses TRBV6-1 and TRBJ2-7; D not resolved. This CDR3 is built from 11 residues. The V gene's germline CDR1 is MNHNS and CDR2 SASEGT. Trimming took 1 base from V and 6 from J, leaving 4 bases between them. CDR3 sequence (DNA): TGTGCCAGCAGTGAAGTTGCCGAGCAGTACTTC. It codes for CASSEVAEQYF.

This chain connects TRBV2 to TRBJ2-7; D is unclear. Germline V gene data show CDR1 as SNHLY and CDR2 as FYNNEI. Trimming left V 2 bases short and J 8 bases short, with 7 bases between. The CDR3 runs to 11 residues. CDR3 in DNA: TGTGCCAGCAGTGAAACGGCCCAGCAGTACTTC. This codes for CASSETAQQYF.

V gene TRBV5-6 combines with J gene TRBJ1-1; D perhaps matches TRBD1 (6 bases). V lost 5 bases to trimming and J lost 1 base, with 15 bases between them. The CDR3 consists of 15 residues. CDR1 is SGHDT, CDR2 YYEEEE, per germline. The CDR3 DNA is TGTGCCAGCAGTCTTACCGGAGGGGGGAACACTGAAGCTTTCTTT. This sequence encodes CASSLTGGGNTEAFF.

This rearrangement joins TRBV5-1 to TRBJ1-2, with 7 bases fitting TRBD1. The germline gives CDR1 SGHRS, CDR2 YFSETQ. V shed 3 bases and J 1 base; nucleotides not matched to a gene: 0. The CDR3 has 13 amino acids. The CDR3 protein is CASSSGGNYGYTF. CDR3 coding DNA: TGCGCCAGCAGCTCAGGGGGTAACTATGGCTACACCTTC.

The rearrangement joins TRBV7-2 to TRBJ2-7; D is perhaps TRBD2 (6 bases). Germline CDR1 is SGHTA and CDR2 is FQGNSA. The CDR3 spans 14 residues. V was pared by 1 base and J by 6 bases, with 13 bases between. The CDR3 DNA reads as TGTGCCAGCAGCTTAGGAGCTAGCGCGTCCGAGCAGTACTTC. Protein sequence: CASSLGASASEQYF.

The CDR3 here is CASRSPGLGQETQYF. The CDR3 nucleotides read TGTGCCAGCAGAAGCCCAGGGTTGGGGCAAGAGACCCAGTACTTC. V usage is TRBV6-5 and J usage is TRBJ2-5; a weak D match, TRBD1 (5 bases). The CDR3 is 15 amino acids. CDR1 MNHEY and CDR2 SVGAGI come from the germline V gene. Trimming took 6 bases from V and 2 from J, leaving 16 bases between them.

The chain links TRBV7-9 to TRBJ2-7; 14 bases map to TRBD2. The CDR3 covers 17 residues. Germline CDR1 SEHNR, CDR2 FQNEAQ (reference sequence). V lost 5 bases to trimming and J lost 1 base; unmatched junction nucleotides: 7. The CDR3 loop reads CASSPGTSGRWSYEQYF. The CDR3 nucleotides read TGTGCCAGCAGCCCCGGGACTAGCGGGAGATGGTCCTACGAGCAGTACTTC.

The V and J genes are TRBV2 and TRBJ2-3, with TRBD2 identical over 8 bases. The CDR3 has 15 residues. Germline V lookup: CDR1 SNHLY, CDR2 FYNNEI. Trimming removed 7 bases from V and 5 bases from J; junction bases left unmatched: 11. CDR3: CASTGGDLLGDTQYF. In DNA form, the CDR3 reads TGTGCCAGCACCGGGGGGGACTTGCTAGGAGATACGCAGTATTTT. Combining the CDR3 with reference TRBV2 and TRBJ2-3 gives the whole variable domain EPEVTQTPSHQVTQMGQEVILRCVPISNHLYFYWYRQILGQKVEFLVSFYNNEISEKSEIFDDQFSVERPDGSNFTLKIRSTKLEDSAMYFCASTGGDLLGDTQYFGPGTRLTVL.

As DNA, the CDR3 is TGTGCCAGCAGTTTACTCGGGGTCCGACGGAACACTGAAGCTTTCTTT. Its protein product is CASSLLGVRRNTEAFF. The gene calls are TRBV28 and TRBJ1-1, with D unresolved. The germline gives CDR1 MDHEN, CDR2 SYDVKM. There are 16 residues in the CDR3. With 2 bases removed from V and 1 base from J, the gap between germline ends came to 14 bases.

The chain recombines TRBV29-1 with TRBJ1-3; possibly TRBD1 for D (5 bases). The V and J ends lost 7 bases and 9 bases respectively, with 16 bases between them. Germline V gene lookup returns CDR1 SQVTM and CDR2 ANQGSEA. CDR3 length: 12 residues. The CDR3 region has the DNA TGCAGCGCTCCAGGGCCCATCGGCACCATATATTTT. Its protein product is CSAPGPIGTIYF.

V and J are TRBV7-2 and TRBJ1-2; D not resolved. Germline V lookup: CDR1 SGHTA, CDR2 FQGNSA. The CDR3 spans 14 residues. V was cut by 1 base and J by 5 bases, with 11 bases left in between. The CDR3 DNA follows: TGTGCCAGCAGCTTAGGCGTGGGAGGGTATGGCTACACCTTC. This translates into CASSLGVGGYGYTF.